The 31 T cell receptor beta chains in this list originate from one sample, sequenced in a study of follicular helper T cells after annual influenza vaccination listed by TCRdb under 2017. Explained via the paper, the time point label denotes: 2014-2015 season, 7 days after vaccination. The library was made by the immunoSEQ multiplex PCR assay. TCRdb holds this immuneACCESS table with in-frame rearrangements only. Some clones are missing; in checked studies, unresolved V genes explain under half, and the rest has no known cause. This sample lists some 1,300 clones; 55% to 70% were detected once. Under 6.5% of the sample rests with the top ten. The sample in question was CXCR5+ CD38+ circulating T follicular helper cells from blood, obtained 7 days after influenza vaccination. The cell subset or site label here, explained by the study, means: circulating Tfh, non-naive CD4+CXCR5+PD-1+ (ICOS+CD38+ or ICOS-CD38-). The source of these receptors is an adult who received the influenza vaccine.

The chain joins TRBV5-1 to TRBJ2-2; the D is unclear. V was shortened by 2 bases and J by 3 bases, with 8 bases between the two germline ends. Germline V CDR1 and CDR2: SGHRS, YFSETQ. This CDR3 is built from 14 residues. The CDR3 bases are TGCGCCAGCAGCTTATACGGCGACACCGGGGAGCTGTTTTTT. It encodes CASSLYGDTGELFF.

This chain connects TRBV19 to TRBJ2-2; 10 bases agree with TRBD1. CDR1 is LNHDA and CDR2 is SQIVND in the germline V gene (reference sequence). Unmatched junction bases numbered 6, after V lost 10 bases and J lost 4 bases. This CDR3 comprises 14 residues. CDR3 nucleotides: TGTGCCACCGACAGGGGGCAGCCCACCGGGGAGCTGTTTTTT. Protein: CATDRGQPTGELFF.

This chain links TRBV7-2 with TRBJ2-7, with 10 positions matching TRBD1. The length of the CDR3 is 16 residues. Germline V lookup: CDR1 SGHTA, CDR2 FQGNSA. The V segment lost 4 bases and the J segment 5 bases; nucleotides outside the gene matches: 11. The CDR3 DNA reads TGTGCCAGCAGCTCCCGACCGGGACAGGGGAGCAACGAGCAGTACTTC. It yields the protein CASSSRPGQGSNEQYF.

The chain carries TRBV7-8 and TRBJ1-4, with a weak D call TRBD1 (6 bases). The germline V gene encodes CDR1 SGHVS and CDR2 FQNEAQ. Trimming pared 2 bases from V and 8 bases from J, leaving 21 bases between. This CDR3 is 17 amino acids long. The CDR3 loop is CASSLLTGTGAGEKLFF. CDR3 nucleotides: TGTGCCAGCAGCTTACTCACCGGAACGGGGGCTGGGGAAAAACTGTTTTTT.

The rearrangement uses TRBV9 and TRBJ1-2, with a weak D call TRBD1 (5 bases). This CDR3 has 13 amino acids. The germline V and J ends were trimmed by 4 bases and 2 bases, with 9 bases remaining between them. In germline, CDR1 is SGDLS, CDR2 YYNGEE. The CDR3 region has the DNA TGTGCCAGCAGCCTAGGGGTAAACTATGGCTACACCTTC. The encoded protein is CASSLGVNYGYTF.

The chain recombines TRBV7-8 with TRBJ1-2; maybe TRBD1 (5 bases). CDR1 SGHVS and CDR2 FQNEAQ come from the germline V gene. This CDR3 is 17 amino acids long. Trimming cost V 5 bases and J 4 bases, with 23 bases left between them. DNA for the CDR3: TGTGCCAGCAGCCGGGGGAGGCTTACCCGAAAGACCTATGGCTACACCTTC. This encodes CASSRGRLTRKTYGYTF.

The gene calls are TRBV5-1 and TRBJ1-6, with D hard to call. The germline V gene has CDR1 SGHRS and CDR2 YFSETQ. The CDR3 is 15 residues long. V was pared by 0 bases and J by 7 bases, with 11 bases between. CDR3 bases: TGCGCCAGCAGCTTGGATATTCCAAGGAATTCACCCCTCCACTTT. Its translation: CASSLDIPRNSPLHF.

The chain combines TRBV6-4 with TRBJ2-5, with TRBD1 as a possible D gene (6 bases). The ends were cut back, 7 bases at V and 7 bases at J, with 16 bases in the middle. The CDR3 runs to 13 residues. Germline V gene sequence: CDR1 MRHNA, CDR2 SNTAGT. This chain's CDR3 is CASIRGAPGTQYF. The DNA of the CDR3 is TGTGCCAGCATCAGGGGAGCTCCGGGGACCCAGTACTTC.

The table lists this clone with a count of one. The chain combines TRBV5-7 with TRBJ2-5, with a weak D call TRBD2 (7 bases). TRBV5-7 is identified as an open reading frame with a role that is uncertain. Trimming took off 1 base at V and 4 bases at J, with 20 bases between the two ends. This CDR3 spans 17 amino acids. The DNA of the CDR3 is TGTGCCAGCAGCTTGAAACGGGGGGTTGAAGGGGGAGAGACCCAGTACTTC. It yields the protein CASSLKRGVEGGETQYF.

The CDR3 DNA is TGTGCCAGCAGCGTGACCGGGGTAGATTACAATGAGCAGTTCTTC. It is translated as CASSVTGVDYNEQFF. This chain uses TRBV9 with TRBJ2-1, with D tentatively TRBD2 (5 bases). The CDR3 spans 15 residues. The V end was cut by 2 bases, the J end by 4 bases, with 13 bases between. Per the germline V gene, CDR1 is SGDLS and CDR2 is YYNGEE. Together with reference TRBV9 and TRBJ2-1, the CDR3 gives the full variable domain: DSGVTQTPKHLITATGQRVTLRCSPRSGDLSVYWYQQSLDQGLQFLIQYYNGEERAKGNILERFSAQQFPDLHSELNLSSLELGDSALYFCASSVTGVDYNEQFFGPGTRLTVL.

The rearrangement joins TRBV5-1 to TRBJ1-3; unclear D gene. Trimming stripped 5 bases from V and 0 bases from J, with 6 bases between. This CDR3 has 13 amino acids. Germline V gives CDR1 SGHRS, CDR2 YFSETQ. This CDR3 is CASSEGSGNTIYF. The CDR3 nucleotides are TGCGCCAGCAGTGAGGGCTCTGGAAACACCATATATTTT.

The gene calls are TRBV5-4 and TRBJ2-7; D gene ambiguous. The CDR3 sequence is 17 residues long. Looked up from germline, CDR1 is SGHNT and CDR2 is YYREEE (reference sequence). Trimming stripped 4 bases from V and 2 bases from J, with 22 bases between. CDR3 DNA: TGTGCCAGCAGCATTTATACCCGGGCCCCTAGGCCCTACGAGCAGTACTTC. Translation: CASSIYTRAPRPYEQYF. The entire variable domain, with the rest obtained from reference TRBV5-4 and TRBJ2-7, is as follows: ETGVTQSPTHLIKTRGQQVTLRCSSQSGHNTVSWYQQALGQGPQFIFQYYREEENGRGNFPPRFSGLQFPNYSSELNVNALELDDSALYLCASSIYTRAPRPYEQYFGPGTRLTVT.

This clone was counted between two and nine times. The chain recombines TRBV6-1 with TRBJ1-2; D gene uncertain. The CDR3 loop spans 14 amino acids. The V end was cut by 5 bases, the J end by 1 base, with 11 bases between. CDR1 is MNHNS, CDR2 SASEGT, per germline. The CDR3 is CASSPEMFNYGYTF. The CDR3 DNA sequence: TGTGCCAGCAGTCCGGAGATGTTTAACTATGGCTACACCTTC.

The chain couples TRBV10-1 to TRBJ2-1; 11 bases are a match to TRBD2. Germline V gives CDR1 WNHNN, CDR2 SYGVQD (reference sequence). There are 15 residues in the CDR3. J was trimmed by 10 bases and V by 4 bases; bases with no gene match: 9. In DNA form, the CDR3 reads TGCGCCAGCAGTGGGGGGACTAGCGGAGCGTTAGAGCAGTTCTTC. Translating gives CASSGGTSGALEQFF.

Written as DNA, the CDR3 is TGTGCCAGCAGCTTAGGAGCGAACACTGAAGCTTTCTTT. It translates to CASSLGANTEAFF. The V gene is TRBV7-2, the J gene TRBJ1-1, with D hard to call. This CDR3 has 13 amino acids. The ends were cut back, 1 base at V and 1 base at J, with 4 bases in the middle. Germline V gives CDR1 SGHTA, CDR2 FQGNSA. The full variable domain, with the rest looked up from reference TRBV7-2 and TRBJ1-1, is GAGVSQSPSNKVTEKGKDVELRCDPISGHTALYWYRQSLGQGLEFLIYFQGNSAPDKSGLPSDRFSAERTGGSVSTLTIQRTQQEDSAVYLCASSLGANTEAFFGQGTRLTVV.

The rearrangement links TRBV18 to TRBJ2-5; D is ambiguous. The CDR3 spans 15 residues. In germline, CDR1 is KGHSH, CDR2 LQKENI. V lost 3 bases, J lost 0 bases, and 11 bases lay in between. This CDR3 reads CASSPVSSYQETQYF. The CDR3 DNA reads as TGTGCCAGCTCACCTGTATCGTCCTACCAAGAGACCCAGTACTTC.

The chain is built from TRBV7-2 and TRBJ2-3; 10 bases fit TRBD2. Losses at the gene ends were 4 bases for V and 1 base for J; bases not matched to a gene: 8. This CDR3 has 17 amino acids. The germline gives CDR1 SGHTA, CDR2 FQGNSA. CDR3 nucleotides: TGTGCCAGCAGCTCCGGAACTAGCGGGGTTGGCACAGATACGCAGTATTTT. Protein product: CASSSGTSGVGTDTQYF.

The CDR3 protein is CASSLPGTGRRKGNQPQHF. The CDR3 nucleotides read TGCGCCAGCAGCTTGCCCGGGACAGGGCGGCGTAAGGGCAATCAGCCCCAGCATTTT. The chain uses TRBV5-1 and TRBJ1-5, with 9 bases that match TRBD1. Trimming at V came to 1 base and at J to 2 bases, leaving 13 bases not matched to a gene. The CDR3 has 19 amino acids. Germline loops: CDR1 SGHRS, CDR2 YFSETQ.

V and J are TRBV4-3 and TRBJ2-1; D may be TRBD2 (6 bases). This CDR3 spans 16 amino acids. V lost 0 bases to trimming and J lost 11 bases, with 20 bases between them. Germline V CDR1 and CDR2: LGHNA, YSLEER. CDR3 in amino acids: CASSQDKRVTTGKQFF. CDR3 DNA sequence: TGCGCCAGCAGCCAAGACAAGCGGGTGACCACCGGTAAGCAGTTCTTC.

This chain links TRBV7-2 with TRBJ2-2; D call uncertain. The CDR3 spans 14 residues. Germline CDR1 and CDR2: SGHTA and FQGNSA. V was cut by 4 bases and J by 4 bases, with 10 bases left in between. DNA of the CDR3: TGTGCCAGCAGCTCCCTCAGGTTCACCGGGGAGCTGTTTTTT. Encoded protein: CASSSLRFTGELFF.

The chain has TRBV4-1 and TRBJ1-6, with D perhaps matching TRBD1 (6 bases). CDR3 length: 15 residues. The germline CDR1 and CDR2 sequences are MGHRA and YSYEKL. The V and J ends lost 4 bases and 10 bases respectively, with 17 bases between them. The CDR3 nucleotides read TGCGCCAGCAGCCTAGAGAGGAGGGGGGACTCACCCCTCCACTTT. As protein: CASSLERRGDSPLHF.

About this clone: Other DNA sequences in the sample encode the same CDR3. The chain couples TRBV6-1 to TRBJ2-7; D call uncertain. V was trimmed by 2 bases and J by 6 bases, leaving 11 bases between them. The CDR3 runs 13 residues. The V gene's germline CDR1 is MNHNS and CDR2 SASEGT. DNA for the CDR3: TGTGCCAGCAGTGAAATCTGGCTAAGCGAGCAGTACTTC. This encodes CASSEIWLSEQYF.

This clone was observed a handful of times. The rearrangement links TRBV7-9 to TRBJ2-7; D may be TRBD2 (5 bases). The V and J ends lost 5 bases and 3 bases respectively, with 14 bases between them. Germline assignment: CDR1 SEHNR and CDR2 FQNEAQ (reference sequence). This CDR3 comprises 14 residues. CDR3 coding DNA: TGTGCCAGCAGCATTCTAGCCGGGCACTACGAGCAGTACTTC. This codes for CASSILAGHYEQYF.

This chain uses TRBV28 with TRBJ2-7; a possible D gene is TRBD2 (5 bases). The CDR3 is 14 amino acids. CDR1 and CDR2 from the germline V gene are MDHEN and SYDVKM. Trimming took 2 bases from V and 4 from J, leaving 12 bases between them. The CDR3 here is CASSLPGTLYEQYF. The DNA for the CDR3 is TGTGCCAGCAGTTTACCGGGAACCTTGTACGAGCAGTACTTC.

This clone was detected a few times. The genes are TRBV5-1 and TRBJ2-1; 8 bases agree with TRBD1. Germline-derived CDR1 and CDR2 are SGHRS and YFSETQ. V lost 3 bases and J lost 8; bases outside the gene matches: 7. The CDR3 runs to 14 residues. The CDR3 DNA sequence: TGCGCCAGCAGCTCGGACAGGGTAGGAGATGAGCAGTTCTTC. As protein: CASSSDRVGDEQFF.

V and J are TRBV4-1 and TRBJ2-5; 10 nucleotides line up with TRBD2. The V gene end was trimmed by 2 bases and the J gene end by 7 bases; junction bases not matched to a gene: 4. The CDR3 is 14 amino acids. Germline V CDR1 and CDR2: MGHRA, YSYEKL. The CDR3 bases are TGCGCCAGCAGCCAATTTCAGCGGGAGGGGACCCAGTACTTC. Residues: CASSQFQREGTQYF.

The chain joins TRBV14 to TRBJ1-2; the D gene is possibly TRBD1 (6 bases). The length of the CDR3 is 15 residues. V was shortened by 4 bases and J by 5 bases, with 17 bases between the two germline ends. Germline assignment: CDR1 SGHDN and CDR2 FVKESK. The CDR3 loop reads CASSRDGQPSYGYTF. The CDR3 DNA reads TGTGCCAGCAGCCGAGACGGACAGCCTTCATATGGCTACACCTTC.

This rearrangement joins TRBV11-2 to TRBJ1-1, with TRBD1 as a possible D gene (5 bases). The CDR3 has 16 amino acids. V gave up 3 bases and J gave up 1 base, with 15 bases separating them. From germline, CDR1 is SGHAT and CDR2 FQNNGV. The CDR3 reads CASSLLTGRGNTEAFF. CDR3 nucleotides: TGTGCCAGCAGCTTGTTGACGGGACGGGGGAACACTGAAGCTTTCTTT. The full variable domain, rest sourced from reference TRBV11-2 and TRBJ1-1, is EAGVAQSPRYKIIEKRQSVAFWCNPISGHATLYWYQQILGQGPKLLIQFQNNGVVDDSQLPKDRFSAERLKGVDSTLKIQPAKLEDSAVYLCASSLLTGRGNTEAFFGQGTRLTVV.

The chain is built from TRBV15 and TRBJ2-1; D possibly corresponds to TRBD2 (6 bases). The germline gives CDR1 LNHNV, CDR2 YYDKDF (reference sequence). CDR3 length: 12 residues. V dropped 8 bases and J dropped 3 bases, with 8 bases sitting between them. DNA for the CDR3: TGTGCCACCGGGACTGTCTACAATGAGCAGTTCTTC. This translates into CATGTVYNEQFF.

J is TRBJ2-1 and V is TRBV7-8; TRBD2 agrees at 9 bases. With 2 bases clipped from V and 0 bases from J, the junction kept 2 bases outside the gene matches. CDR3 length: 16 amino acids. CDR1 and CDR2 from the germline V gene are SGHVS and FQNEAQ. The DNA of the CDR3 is TGTGCCAGCAGCTTATTTAGCGGGAGCTCCTACAATGAGCAGTTCTTC. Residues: CASSLFSGSSYNEQFF. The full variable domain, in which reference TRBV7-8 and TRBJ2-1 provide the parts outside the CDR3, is GAGVSQSPRYKVAKRGQDVALRCDPISGHVSLFWYQQALGQGPEFLTYFQNEAQLDKSGLPSDRFFAERPEGSVSTLKIQRTQQEDSAVYLCASSLFSGSSYNEQFFGPGTRLTVL.

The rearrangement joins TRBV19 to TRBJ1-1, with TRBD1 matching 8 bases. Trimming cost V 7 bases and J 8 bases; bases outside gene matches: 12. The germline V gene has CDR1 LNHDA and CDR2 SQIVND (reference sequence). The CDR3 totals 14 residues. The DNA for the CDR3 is TGTGCCAGTACCATATCAGGACAGGGACCCGAAGCTTTCTTT. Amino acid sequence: CASTISGQGPEAFF.